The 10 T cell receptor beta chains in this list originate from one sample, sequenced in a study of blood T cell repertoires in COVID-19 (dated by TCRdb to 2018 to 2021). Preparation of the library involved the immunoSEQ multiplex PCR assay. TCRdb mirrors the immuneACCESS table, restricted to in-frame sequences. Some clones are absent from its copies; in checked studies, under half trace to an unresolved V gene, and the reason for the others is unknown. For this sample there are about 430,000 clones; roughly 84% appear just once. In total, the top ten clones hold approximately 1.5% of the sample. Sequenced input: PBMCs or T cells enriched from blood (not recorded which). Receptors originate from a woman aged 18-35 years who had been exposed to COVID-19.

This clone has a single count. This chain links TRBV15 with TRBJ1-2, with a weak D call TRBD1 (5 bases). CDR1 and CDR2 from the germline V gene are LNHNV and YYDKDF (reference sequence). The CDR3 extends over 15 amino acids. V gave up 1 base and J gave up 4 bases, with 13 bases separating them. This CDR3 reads CATSRGGGIGYGYTF. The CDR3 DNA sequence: TGTGCCACCAGCAGAGGCGGGGGAATAGGCTATGGCTACACCTTC.

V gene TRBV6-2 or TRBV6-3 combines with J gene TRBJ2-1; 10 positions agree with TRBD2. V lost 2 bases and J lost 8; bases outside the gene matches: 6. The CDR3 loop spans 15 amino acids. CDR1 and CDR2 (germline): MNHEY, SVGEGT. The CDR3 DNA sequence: TGTGCCAGCAGTTACGCGAGCGGGAGGGTCTATGAGCAGTTCTTC. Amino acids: CASSYASGRVYEQFF.

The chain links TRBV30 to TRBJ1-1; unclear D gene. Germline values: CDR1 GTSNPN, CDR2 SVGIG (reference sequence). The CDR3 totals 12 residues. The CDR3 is CALLQENTEAFF. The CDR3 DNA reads TGTGCTCTGCTCCAGGAGAACACTGAAGCTTTCTTT.

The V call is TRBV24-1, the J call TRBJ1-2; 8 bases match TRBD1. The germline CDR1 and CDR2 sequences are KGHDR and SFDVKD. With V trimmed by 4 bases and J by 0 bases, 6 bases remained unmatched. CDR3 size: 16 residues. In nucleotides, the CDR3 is TGTGCCACCAGTGAATCCGACAGGGGTGCTAACTATGGCTACACCTTC. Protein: CATSESDRGANYGYTF.

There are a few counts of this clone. CDR3 coding DNA: TGTGCCAGTAGCCGAACAGGGAACTACGAGCAGTACTTC. Its protein product is CASSRTGNYEQYF. The V gene is TRBV19, the J gene TRBJ2-7, with a weak D call TRBD1 (6 bases). V dropped 6 bases and J dropped 3 bases, with 12 bases sitting between them. CDR1 and CDR2 from the germline V gene are LNHDA and SQIVND (reference sequence). The CDR3 is 13 residues long.

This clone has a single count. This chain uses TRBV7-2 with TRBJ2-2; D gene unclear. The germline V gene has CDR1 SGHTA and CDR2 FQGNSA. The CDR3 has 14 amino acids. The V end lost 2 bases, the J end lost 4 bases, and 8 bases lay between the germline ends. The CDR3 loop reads CASSLTTVTGELFF. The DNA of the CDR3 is TGTGCCAGCAGCTTAACTACTGTCACCGGGGAGCTGTTTTTT.

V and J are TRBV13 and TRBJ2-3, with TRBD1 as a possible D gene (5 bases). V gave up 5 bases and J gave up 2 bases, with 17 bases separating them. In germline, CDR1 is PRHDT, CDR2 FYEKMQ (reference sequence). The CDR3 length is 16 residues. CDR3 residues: CASSPASVGPTDTQYF. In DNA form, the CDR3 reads TGTGCCAGCAGCCCCGCCTCGGTGGGGCCCACAGATACGCAGTATTTT.

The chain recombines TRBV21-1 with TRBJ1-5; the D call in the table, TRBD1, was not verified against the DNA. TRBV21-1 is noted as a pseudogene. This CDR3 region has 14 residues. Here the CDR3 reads CASSIRVPNQPQHF. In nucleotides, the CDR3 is TGTGCCAGCAGCATCAGGGTACCCAATCAGCCCCAGCATTTT.

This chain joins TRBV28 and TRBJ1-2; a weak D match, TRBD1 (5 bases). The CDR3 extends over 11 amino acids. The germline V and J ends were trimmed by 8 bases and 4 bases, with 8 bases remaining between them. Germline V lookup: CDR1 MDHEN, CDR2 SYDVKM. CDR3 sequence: CASWTLYGYTF. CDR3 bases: TGTGCCAGCTGGACACTCTATGGCTACACCTTC.

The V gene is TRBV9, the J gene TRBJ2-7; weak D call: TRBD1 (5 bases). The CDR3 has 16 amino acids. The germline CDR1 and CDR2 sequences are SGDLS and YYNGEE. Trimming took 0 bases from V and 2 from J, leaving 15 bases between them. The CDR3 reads CASSVGPGITTYEQYF. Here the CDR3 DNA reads TGTGCCAGCAGCGTAGGTCCAGGGATCACCACCTACGAGCAGTACTTC.